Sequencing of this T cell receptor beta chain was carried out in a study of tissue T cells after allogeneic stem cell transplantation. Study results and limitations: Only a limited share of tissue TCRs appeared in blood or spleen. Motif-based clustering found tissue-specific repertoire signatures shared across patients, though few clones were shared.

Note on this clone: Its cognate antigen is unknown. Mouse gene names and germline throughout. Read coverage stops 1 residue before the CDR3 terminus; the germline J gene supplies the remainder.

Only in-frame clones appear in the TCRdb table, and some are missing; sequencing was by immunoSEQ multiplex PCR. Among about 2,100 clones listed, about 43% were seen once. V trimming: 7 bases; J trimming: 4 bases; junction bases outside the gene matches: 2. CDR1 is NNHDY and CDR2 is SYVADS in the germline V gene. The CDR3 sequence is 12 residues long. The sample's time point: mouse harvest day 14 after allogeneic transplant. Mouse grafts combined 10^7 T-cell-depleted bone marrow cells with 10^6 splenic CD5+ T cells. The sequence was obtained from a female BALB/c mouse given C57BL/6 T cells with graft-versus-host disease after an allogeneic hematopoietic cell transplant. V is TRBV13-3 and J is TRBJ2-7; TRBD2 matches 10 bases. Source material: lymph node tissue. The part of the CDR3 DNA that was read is TGTGCCAGCTGGACTGGGGGTTATGAACAGTAC. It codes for CASWTGGYEQY. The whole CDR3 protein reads CASWTGGYEQYF.